The 7 T cell receptor beta chains below all came from one sample that was sequenced in a study of shared clonotypes between healthy human individuals. Only in-frame clones appear in the TCRdb table, and some are missing; sequencing was by immunoSEQ multiplex PCR. The sample lists 400,000 to 550,000 clones; 79% were seen once. Sequencing was done on a sample of PBMCs. These receptors were collected from a woman aged 40-49 years in good health. Some clones in this sample may be carry-over from other donors' samples.

The rearrangement links TRBV4-3 to TRBJ1-3; possible D gene TRBD1, 6 bases. Trimming left V 0 bases short and J 1 base short, with 16 bases between. Germline V gene sequence: CDR1 LGHNA, CDR2 YSLEER. The CDR3 extends over 18 amino acids. In DNA, the CDR3 is TGCGCCAGCAGCCAAGATTGGACAGAAGACAGATCTGGAAACACCATATATTTT. It encodes CASSQDWTEDRSGNTIYF.

The chain couples TRBV5-1 to TRBJ1-4, with D uncertain. Germline V gives CDR1 SGHRS, CDR2 YFSETQ. This CDR3 has 16 amino acids. Trimming left V 0 bases short and J 7 bases short, with 16 bases between. In DNA, the CDR3 is TGCGCCAGCAGCTTGGCGGTAGGAGCCGGTGGTGAAAAACTGTTTTTT. It encodes CASSLAVGAGGEKLFF.

V usage is TRBV5-1 and J usage is TRBJ2-3, with D possibly TRBD2 on 6 matching bases. Germline CDR1 and CDR2: SGHRS and YFSETQ. The CDR3 totals 12 residues. V was shortened by 3 bases and J by 4 bases, with 6 bases between the two germline ends. CDR3 in amino acids: CASSSGADTQYF. The CDR3 nucleotides are TGCGCCAGCAGCTCGGGGGCAGATACGCAGTATTTT.

V and J are TRBV4-1 and TRBJ2-1; D not certain. CDR1 and CDR2 from the germline V gene are MGHRA and YSYEKL. The CDR3 sequence is 14 residues long. Trimming took 4 bases from V and 6 from J, leaving 13 bases between them. This chain's CDR3 is CASSRTSLGNEQFF. CDR3 DNA: TGCGCCAGCAGCCGAACTTCCCTCGGCAATGAGCAGTTCTTC.

This clone occurred once. The CDR3 DNA follows: TGTGCCAGCAGCTTAGTGGGGGTCAATGAGCAGTTCTTC. Protein sequence: CASSLVGVNEQFF. The chain links TRBV7-2 to TRBJ2-1; D may correspond to TRBD1 or TRBD2 (5 bases each). The CDR3 is made up of 13 amino acids. Trimming stripped 1 base from V and 6 bases from J, with 7 bases between. Germline CDR1 and CDR2: SGHTA and FQGNSA.

This clone was detected only once. The gene calls are TRBV28 and TRBJ1-2; D is uncertain. The germline V gene encodes CDR1 MDHEN and CDR2 SYDVKM. The ends were cut back, 5 bases at V and 5 bases at J, with 21 bases in the middle. The CDR3 loop spans 16 amino acids. DNA for the CDR3: TGTGCCAGCAGTACCGGACCGACCACTCGGGTGTATGGCTACACCTTC. This gives the protein CASSTGPTTRVYGYTF.

CDR3 residues: CASSLAGGLAGGFSYNEQFF. CDR3 nucleotide sequence: TGTGCCAGCAGCTTAGCGGGGGGGCTAGCGGGAGGGTTCTCCTACAATGAGCAGTTCTTC. V is TRBV7-8 and J is TRBJ2-1, with TRBD2 matching 12 bases. Trimming took 0 bases from V and 0 from J; bases not matched to a gene: 9. Germline V gene data show CDR1 as SGHVS and CDR2 as FQNEAQ. The CDR3 consists of 20 residues.